This is a list of T cell receptor beta chains from one sample in a study of blood T cell repertoires in COVID-19. This table comes from immunoSEQ multiplex PCR, and its TCRdb copy is limited to in-frame clones, with some not included. The sample records 39,000 or so clones, around 85% being singletons. What was sequenced was peripheral blood. These receptors came from a man aged 35-49 years with active or convalescent COVID-19. CDR3s include the opening cysteine and the closing phenylalanine or tryptophan. The D gene is left open where the match is weak. Some rows have no size entry. The others give once, few or many, or a class for an expanded clone.

CDR3 DNA	CDR3 protein	V gene	J gene	D gene	clone size
TGTGCCAGCAGTTACCCGGCGGGGGTCGGGTCTAATGAAAAACTGTTTTTT	CASSYPAGVGSNEKLFF	TRBV6-2/TRBV6-3	TRBJ1-4	NA	NA
TGTGCCAGCAGCGTAGCTACTAGCTCTAGCACAGATACGCAGTATTTT	CASSVATSSSTDTQYF	TRBV9	TRBJ2-3	NA	few
TGTGCCAGCAGTTTGAGGGCGCCGGGGACTGAAGCTTTCTTT	CASSLRAPGTEAFF	TRBV28	TRBJ1-1	NA	NA
TGTGCCAGCTCACCCACCATGGAGGGGAACTATGGCTACACCTTC	CASSPTMEGNYGYTF	TRBV18	TRBJ1-2	NA	NA
TGTGCCAGCAGCCAAGATAAATCCTACGAGCAGTACTTC	CASSQDKSYEQYF	TRBV4-2	TRBJ2-7	NA	few
TGTGCCAGCAGCTTGGACCAGGGGAACACTGAAGCTTTCTTT	CASSLDQGNTEAFF	TRBV5-4	TRBJ1-1	NA	NA
TGTGCCAGCAGCAAGGGGGAGATACCACCCCTCCACTTT	CASSKGEIPPLHF	TRBV6-2/TRBV6-3	TRBJ1-6	NA	NA
TGTGCCTGGAGTCCTCGGGACATCTACGAGCAGTACTTC	CAWSPRDIYEQYF	TRBV30	TRBJ2-7	NA	NA
TGTGCCTGGAGTGTAACAGGGTATGGCTACACCTTC	CAWSVTGYGYTF	TRBV30	TRBJ1-2	NA	few
TGCGCCAGCAGCCAAGATAGGTCGGGGGGGCAAACTGAAGCTTTCTTT	CASSQDRSGGQTEAFF	TRBV4-1	TRBJ1-1	NA	NA
TGTGCCATCAGCTCACTCGGCGGGGGCACAGATACGCAGTATTTT	CAISSLGGGTDTQYF	TRBV10-3	TRBJ2-3	NA	NA
TGTGCTACTGGGCCGAACTACGAGCAGTACTTC	CATGPNYEQYF	TRBV6-5	TRBJ2-7	NA	NA
TGCGCCAGCAGCGCAACAGGGGACACTGAAGCTTTCTTT	CASSATGDTEAFF	TRBV5-1	TRBJ1-1	TRBD1	NA
TGTGCCAGCTCACCGGGTGACAGGGTCTCCTACAATGAGCAGTTCTTC	CASSPGDRVSYNEQFF	TRBV18	TRBJ2-1	TRBD1	NA
TGTGCCAGCAGCTTGGGGACTCCCTACGAGCAGTACTTC	CASSLGTPYEQYF	TRBV7-9	TRBJ2-7	NA	NA
TGCGCCAGCAGCCAAGATCTAACAGACTATGGCTACACCTTC	CASSQDLTDYGYTF	TRBV4-3	TRBJ1-2	NA	NA
TGCAGCGTCTCTCGTGGGGGGAGCGACTATGGCTACACCTTC	CSVSRGGSDYGYTF	TRBV29-1	TRBJ1-2	NA	few
TGTGCCAGCAGCAACAGGGGGGTAGCGGGAGATACGCAGTATTTT	CASSNRGVAGDTQYF	TRBV13	TRBJ2-3	NA	NA
TGTGCCAGCAGCTTGGGCGGCAACACTGAAGCTTTCTTT	CASSLGGNTEAFF	TRBV5-6	TRBJ1-1	NA	NA
TGCGCCAGCAGCTGGGGAGGGATCGACGAGCAGTACTTC	CASSWGGIDEQYF	TRBV5-1	TRBJ2-7	TRBD2	NA
TGCGCCAGCAGTGACTACCAGACAGGTTTAGGGGAGACCCAGTACTTC	CASSDYQTGLGETQYF	TRBV10-2	TRBJ2-5	NA	NA
TGTGCCAGCACCTTGGGACTAGCGGGGAACTACGAGCAGTACTTC	CASTLGLAGNYEQYF	TRBV27	TRBJ2-7	TRBD2	NA
TGTGCCAGCAGCCCACCCCTACCTAGCGGGGGCGTCTACGAGCAGTACTTC	CASSPPLPSGGVYEQYF	TRBV5-4	TRBJ2-7	TRBD2	NA
TGTGCCAGCAGTACCCTCAAGACGAGCGAGGGAGATACGCAGTATTTT	CASSTLKTSEGDTQYF	TRBV6-2/TRBV6-3	TRBJ2-3	NA	NA
TGCGCCAGCAGCTTGTCCGGGACAGGATGGGAAAAACTGTTTTTT	CASSLSGTGWEKLFF	TRBV5-1	TRBJ1-4	TRBD1	NA
TGTGCCAGCACCCCCCTTGGACAGGGCTTGACTCTTAACTATGGCTACACCTTC	CASTPLGQGLTLNYGYTF	TRBV27	TRBJ1-2	TRBD1	once
TGTGCCAGCAGCCTGACAGGGATTAATTCACCCCTCCACTTT	CASSLTGINSPLHF	TRBV4-2	TRBJ1-6	TRBD1	NA
TGTGCCAGCAGTTGGGCCGCAGCGGGCGAGCAGTACTTC	CASSWAAAGEQYF	TRBV5-6	TRBJ2-7	NA	NA
TGTGCCAGTAGTATACAGGGTTACTATGGCTACACCTTC	CASSIQGYYGYTF	TRBV19	TRBJ1-2	NA	NA
TGTGCCAGTAGTTTCAGGGGAAGCTCCTACGAGCAGTACTTC	CASSFRGSSYEQYF	TRBV19	TRBJ2-7	NA	NA
TGTGCCAGCAGCTTCGCAGGGTCTAACGAGCAGTACTTC	CASSFAGSNEQYF	TRBV7-3	TRBJ2-7	NA	NA